The 32 T cell receptor beta chains below were found in one sample sequenced in a study of identical twins. Using its own MiXCR run on the 5' RACE reads, TCRdb lists one record per CDR3 protein. Here the sample spans roughly 230,000 distinct CDR3 sequences, roughly 8% being singletons. These sequences were also reported in another study, on yellow fever vaccine responses in identical twins.

The sequenced material came from CD8+ T cells sorted from blood. Every receptor here comes from a woman younger than 30 in good health.

The table lists this clonotype with a few counts. The chain links TRBV5-4 to TRBJ1-1, with a tentative D call TRBD1 (6 bases). The germline gives CDR1 SGHNT, CDR2 YYREEE (reference sequence). There are 13 residues in the CDR3. V lost 4 bases to trimming and J lost 3 bases, with 10 bases between them. CDR3 bases: TGTGCCAGCAGCGAAAACAGGGACACTGAAGCTTTCTTT. Its translation is CASSENRDTEAFF.

This clonotype was found a few times. V gene TRBV4-2 combines with J gene TRBJ2-3; 14 positions match TRBD2. This CDR3 has 20 amino acids. Germline V lookup: CDR1 LGHNA, CDR2 YNFKEQ. Trimming removed 7 bases from V and 1 base from J; junction bases left unmatched: 16. In DNA, the CDR3 is TGTGCCAGCAATCCGATAGGGGGACTAGCGGGAGAAAAGCGCACAGATACGCAGTATTTT. It specifies CASNPIGGLAGEKRTDTQYF.

This clonotype turned up a few times. The chain combines TRBV2 with TRBJ2-7; 7 positions match TRBD1. CDR3 length: 15 amino acids. From germline, CDR1 is SNHLY and CDR2 FYNNEI. V shed 0 bases and J 2 bases; nucleotides not matched to a gene: 4. The chain's CDR3 is CASSEARDRPYEQYF. Here the CDR3 DNA reads TGTGCCAGCAGTGAAGCCCGGGACAGACCCTACGAGCAGTACTTC.

This clonotype has only a few counts. The J gene is TRBJ1-1, the V gene TRBV27; D gene uncertain. Trimming took 4 bases from V and 4 from J, leaving 7 bases between them. The length of the CDR3 is 12 residues. Per the germline V gene, CDR1 is MNHEY and CDR2 is SMNVEV (reference sequence). The DNA of the CDR3 is TGTGCCAGCAGTTCCGGTATCACTGAAGCTTTCTTT. It yields the protein CASSSGITEAFF.

The chain couples TRBV25-1 to TRBJ2-1, with D unresolved. This CDR3 region has 16 residues. V was shortened by 1 base and J by 2 bases, with 12 bases between the two germline ends. From germline, CDR1 is MGHDK and CDR2 SYGVNS. The DNA of the CDR3 is TGTGCCAGCAGTGAATCCCTACAAAAGGCCTACAATGAGCAGTTCTTC. This gives the protein CASSESLQKAYNEQFF.

This clonotype was seen at least ten times. V gene TRBV7-2 combines with J gene TRBJ2-7, with no clear D. Per the germline V gene, CDR1 is SGHTA and CDR2 is FQGNSA. The CDR3 length is 18 residues. The V end lost 1 base, the J end lost 3 bases, and 22 bases lay between the germline ends. CDR3 DNA sequence: TGTGCCAGCAGCTTAGACGCTACTAACGCGGTGGCTATCTACGAGCAGTACTTC. This translates into CASSLDATNAVAIYEQYF.

The chain combines TRBV2 with TRBJ1-1; 7 bases are a match to TRBD1. This CDR3 contains 14 residues. Per the germline V gene, CDR1 is SNHLY and CDR2 is FYNNEI. V lost 7 bases to trimming and J lost 6 bases; unmatched junction nucleotides: 11. The CDR3 region is CASNKTGALAEAFF. The CDR3 bases are TGTGCCAGCAATAAAACAGGGGCCCTTGCTGAAGCTTTCTTT.

A few counts support this clonotype. This chain connects TRBV24-1 to TRBJ2-3, with 10 bases matching TRBD2. Germline CDR1 and CDR2: KGHDR and SFDVKD. CDR3 length: 17 amino acids. The J segment lost 1 base and the V segment lost 0 bases, leaving 3 bases of the junction unmatched. The CDR3 sequence: CATSDLNSGGRTDTQYF. The CDR3 bases are TGTGCCACCAGTGATTTGAATAGCGGGGGGCGCACAGATACGCAGTATTTT.

There are a few counts of this clonotype. This rearrangement joins TRBV12-3 or TRBV12-4 to TRBJ2-5; TRBD2 matches 13 bases. Losses at the gene ends were 5 bases for V and 0 bases for J; bases not matched to a gene: 9. The CDR3 is 18 amino acids. CDR3 DNA: TGTGCCAGCAGTCGACTAGCGGGGGGCCTAATTTACCAAGAGACCCAGTACTTC. It translates to CASSRLAGGLIYQETQYF.

This clonotype was seen many times. V is TRBV28 and J is TRBJ2-5; TRBD1 matches at 10 bases. This CDR3 is built from 17 residues. V shed 6 bases, J shed 2 bases, and the junction held 12 bases outside the gene matches. The germline V gene has CDR1 MDHEN and CDR2 SYDVKM. The CDR3 sequence: CASRSNRADRGQETQYF. The CDR3 nucleotides are TGTGCCAGCAGATCAAACCGGGCGGACAGGGGGCAAGAGACCCAGTACTTC.

This clonotype was detected ten times or more. J is TRBJ2-2 and V is TRBV20-1, with D unresolved. V was cut by 6 bases and J by 4 bases, with 9 bases left in between. The CDR3 extends over 12 amino acids. CDR1 DFQATT and CDR2 SNEGSKA come from the germline V gene (reference sequence). As DNA, the CDR3 is TGCAGTGCCCGAGAATTCACCGGGGAGCTGTTTTTT. Translating gives CSAREFTGELFF.

Here the CDR3 DNA reads TGTGCCAGCAGCGTAGGGTCCGGCTACACCTTC. It yields the protein CASSVGSGYTF. The chain couples TRBV9 to TRBJ1-2; D gene uncertain. Trimming took 0 bases from V and 8 from J, leaving 5 bases between them. This CDR3 comprises 11 residues. CDR1 SGDLS and CDR2 YYNGEE come from the germline V gene. The full variable domain, its missing parts supplied by reference TRBV9 and TRBJ1-2, is DSGVTQTPKHLITATGQRVTLRCSPRSGDLSVYWYQQSLDQGLQFLIQYYNGEERAKGNILERFSAQQFPDLHSELNLSSLELGDSALYFCASSVGSGYTFGSGTRLTVV.

The gene calls are TRBV7-2 and TRBJ1-6; D call uncertain. The V and J ends lost 3 bases and 9 bases respectively, with 12 bases between them. CDR1 and CDR2 from the germline V gene are SGHTA and FQGNSA. The CDR3 is 14 amino acids. As DNA, the CDR3 is TGTGCCAGCAGCTTTAGTACCGGAGGTTCACCCCTCCACTTT. Translated: CASSFSTGGSPLHF.

This clonotype was seen repeatedly, ten times or more. The chain links TRBV12-3 or TRBV12-4 to TRBJ2-5; no clear D gene. The length of the CDR3 is 11 residues. Deletions cut 5 bases from V and 7 bases from J, with 8 bases between. The CDR3 region is CASSTIVTQYF. The CDR3 region has the DNA TGTGCCAGCAGTACGATCGTGACCCAGTACTTC.

The chain recombines TRBV6-5 with TRBJ2-1, with unresolved D. V dropped 0 bases and J dropped 4 bases, with 16 bases sitting between them. Looked up from germline, CDR1 is MNHEY and CDR2 is SVGAGI. The CDR3 spans 17 residues. The CDR3 nucleotides are TGTGCCAGCAGTTACTCGCCGACCTCCCTGGAATACAATGAGCAGTTCTTC. Its protein product is CASSYSPTSLEYNEQFF.

The sample holds a few counts of this clonotype. The chain links TRBV28 to TRBJ2-3; possible D gene TRBD1, 5 bases. CDR3 length: 16 residues. The germline V gene has CDR1 MDHEN and CDR2 SYDVKM. The V and J ends lost 6 bases and 1 base respectively, with 17 bases between them. The CDR3 loop is CASRYLHQGRTDTQYF. The CDR3 DNA reads TGTGCCAGCAGATACTTACATCAGGGTCGCACAGATACGCAGTATTTT.

This clonotype was observed a few times. The gene calls are TRBV4-3 and TRBJ2-7; TRBD2 matches 8 bases. CDR1 and CDR2 from the germline V gene are LGHNA and YSLEER. The CDR3 has 16 residues. V lost 1 base to trimming and J lost 2 bases; unmatched junction nucleotides: 7. The CDR3 spells CASSQGLAGGTYEQYF. The CDR3 DNA follows: TGCGCCAGCAGCCAAGGGCTCGCGGGAGGTACCTACGAGCAGTACTTC.

Here the CDR3 DNA reads TGTGCCAGCAGCGTAGACCCCTCTAATGAAAAACTGTTTTTT. This codes for CASSVDPSNEKLFF. The chain links TRBV9 to TRBJ1-4, with unresolved D. The CDR3 sequence is 14 residues long. V shed 0 bases and J shed 3 bases, with 6 bases lying between them. CDR1 is SGDLS, CDR2 YYNGEE, per germline.

This clonotype was seen only a few times. The V and J genes are TRBV7-6 and TRBJ2-7, with D perhaps TRBD2 (6 bases). The CDR3 covers 14 residues. V dropped 8 bases and J dropped 2 bases, with 16 bases sitting between them. The germline gives CDR1 SGHVS, CDR2 FNYEAQ. The CDR3 sequence: CASAAGPITYEQYF. The CDR3 DNA follows: TGTGCCAGCGCGGCGGGGCCGATCACCTACGAGCAGTACTTC.

The rearrangement uses TRBV20-1 and TRBJ2-7; 9 bases are a match to TRBD2. Germline V gene lookup returns CDR1 DFQATT and CDR2 SNEGSKA (reference sequence). This CDR3 is built from 15 residues. V dropped 4 bases and J dropped 4; count of bases not matched to a gene: 11. The CDR3, as DNA: TGCAGTGCTAACAACCCGGGACTAGCAGAATACGAGCAGTACTTC. Translation gives CSANNPGLAEYEQYF.

This clonotype came up many times. The chain recombines TRBV20-1 with TRBJ2-1, with D unclear. Germline V CDR1 and CDR2: DFQATT, SNEGSKA (reference sequence). The CDR3 is 12 amino acids. V was clipped by 0 bases and J by 10 bases, with 10 bases between them. This chain's CDR3 is CSARDLQPEQFF. DNA of the CDR3: TGCAGTGCTAGAGATCTCCAGCCCGAGCAGTTCTTC.

V usage is TRBV7-9 and J usage is TRBJ2-3, with D possibly matching TRBD2 (7 bases). The CDR3 is 16 amino acids. CDR1 SEHNR and CDR2 FQNEAQ come from the germline V gene (reference sequence). Trimming left V 5 bases short and J 3 bases short, with 18 bases between. The CDR3 sequence: CASSVPSGGATDTQYF. The CDR3 DNA reads as TGTGCCAGCAGCGTCCCCTCGGGGGGCGCGACAGATACGCAGTATTTT.

The rearrangement uses TRBV6-5 and TRBJ2-5; D remains unclear. V lost 4 bases and J 5 bases, leaving 5 bases between the germline ends. The CDR3 totals 11 residues. Germline lookup yields CDR1 MNHEY and CDR2 SVGAGI. The DNA of the CDR3 is TGTGCCAGCAGTTCGGACGAGACCCAGTACTTC. Translating it yields CASSSDETQYF.

The V and J genes are TRBV7-9 and TRBJ2-7, with D possibly being TRBD2 (6 bases). Germline CDR1 and CDR2: SEHNR and FQNEAQ (reference sequence). With 6 bases removed from V and 6 bases from J, the gap between germline ends came to 24 bases. The CDR3 is made up of 16 amino acids. CDR3 DNA sequence: TGTGCCAGCAGTCCCCTAGGCGGGGACCCCTCGCGCGAGCAGTACTTC. Its protein product is CASSPLGGDPSREQYF. The whole variable domain, remainder taken from reference TRBV7-9 and TRBJ2-7, is DTGVSQNPRHKITKRGQNVTFRCDPISEHNRLYWYRQTLGQGPEFLTYFQNEAQLEKSRLLSDRFSAERPKGSFSTLEIQRTEQGDSAMYLCASSPLGGDPSREQYFGPGTRLTVT.

The chain recombines TRBV5-5 with TRBJ2-1; D is perhaps TRBD2 (5 bases). The CDR3 covers 14 residues. The V gene lost 8 bases and the J gene lost 5 bases, with 17 bases spanning the gap. CDR1 is SGHKS and CDR2 is YYEKEE in the germline V gene (reference sequence). The CDR3 DNA reads as TGTGCCAGGAGCGCAGGACTGGGGAACAATGAGCAGTTCTTC. Its protein product is CARSAGLGNNEQFF.

The CDR3 protein is CASSEGSASTDTQYF. The CDR3 DNA follows: TGTGCCAGCAGTGAAGGGTCAGCCAGCACAGATACGCAGTATTTT. This chain uses TRBV2 with TRBJ2-3; D not certain. V shed 1 base and J shed 0 bases, with 8 bases lying between them. Germline values: CDR1 SNHLY, CDR2 FYNNEI. The CDR3 loop spans 15 amino acids. Drawing the rest from reference TRBV2 and TRBJ2-3, the complete variable domain is EPEVTQTPSHQVTQMGQEVILRCVPISNHLYFYWYRQILGQKVEFLVSFYNNEISEKSEIFDDQFSVERPDGSNFTLKIRSTKLEDSAMYFCASSEGSASTDTQYFGPGTRLTVL.

The table lists this clonotype with a few counts. This chain connects TRBV6-2 or TRBV6-3 to TRBJ2-7, with unresolved D. Germline CDR1 reads MNHEY; CDR2 reads SVGEGT. Trimming removed 0 bases at V and 5 bases at J, with 11 bases between. CDR3 size: 14 residues. The chain's CDR3 is CASSYSMGTHEQYF. CDR3 bases: TGTGCCAGCAGTTACTCCATGGGCACCCACGAGCAGTACTTC.

This rearrangement joins TRBV25-1 to TRBJ2-5, with TRBD1 as a possible D gene (5 bases). The germline V gene has CDR1 MGHDK and CDR2 SYGVNS. The CDR3 is 14 amino acids. The V and J ends lost 1 base and 5 bases respectively, with 11 bases between them. The CDR3 protein is CASSESAGPETQYF. DNA of the CDR3: TGTGCCAGCAGTGAATCGGCAGGGCCGGAGACCCAGTACTTC.

The rearrangement uses TRBV7-8 and TRBJ1-5; 8 bases match TRBD1. With 4 bases clipped from V and 4 bases from J, the junction kept 3 bases outside the gene matches. Germline V gives CDR1 SGHVS, CDR2 FQNEAQ. CDR3 size: 14 residues. Here the CDR3 DNA reads TGTGCCAGCAGCTCTCGGGACAGGAATCAGCCCCAGCATTTT. It yields the protein CASSSRDRNQPQHF. Full variable domain (missing parts from reference TRBV7-8 and TRBJ1-5): GAGVSQSPRYKVAKRGQDVALRCDPISGHVSLFWYQQALGQGPEFLTYFQNEAQLDKSGLPSDRFFAERPEGSVSTLKIQRTQQEDSAVYLCASSSRDRNQPQHFGDGTRLSIL.

There are many counts of this clonotype. V usage is TRBV3-1 and J usage is TRBJ1-1; D is undetermined. The CDR3 is 14 amino acids. Germline V lookup: CDR1 LGHDT, CDR2 YNNKEL (reference sequence). The V and J ends lost 1 base and 0 bases respectively, with 6 bases between them. Here the CDR3 reads CASSQVGMNTEAFF. For the CDR3, the DNA is TGTGCCAGCAGCCAAGTGGGCATGAACACTGAAGCTTTCTTT.

This clonotype was seen many times. This chain joins TRBV7-2 and TRBJ2-7; 10 positions agree with TRBD2. J gave up 2 bases and V 3 bases, and 10 bases lay outside the gene matches. This CDR3 contains 17 residues. Germline CDR1 is SGHTA and CDR2 is FQGNSA. The CDR3 DNA follows: TGTGCCAGCAGCTTCAGCAGTCCTAGCGGGAGACCCTACGAGCAGTACTTC. Its protein is CASSFSSPSGRPYEQYF.

The V and J genes are TRBV6-5 and TRBJ2-7, with 8 bases lining up with TRBD1. The CDR3 length is 14 residues. The trim removed 2 bases at V and 7 bases at J, leaving 7 bases unmatched. The germline V gene has CDR1 MNHEY and CDR2 SVGAGI. CDR3 protein: CASSYGQGADEQYF. CDR3 bases: TGTGCCAGCAGTTACGGTCAGGGGGCAGATGAGCAGTACTTC.